Reported below is one TCR beta chain. The sample comes from a study of OX40 agonist ivuxolimab in advanced cancers. Profiled with immunoSEQ multiplex PCR; TCRdb holds only in-frame clones, not every one. Of some 80,000 clones listed, around 86% are singletons. This CDR3 comprises 11 residues. The germline gives CDR1 MDHEN, CDR2 SYDVKM. Deletions cut 5 bases from V and 3 bases from J, with 4 bases between. This clonotype originated in an adult with an advanced solid tumor such as melanoma, head and neck, liver or kidney cancer. This rearrangement joins TRBV28 to TRBJ2-5; D not certain. This specimen was CD4+ or CD8+ T cells sorted from blood, taken in a trial of the OX40 agonist ivuxolimab. The CDR3 reads CASSGEETQYF. In nucleotides, the CDR3 is TGTGCCAGCAGTGGTGAAGAGACCCAGTACTTC.